This T cell receptor beta chain was obtained from a study of CD8 T cells in ankylosing spondylitis. The CDR3 length is 15 residues. CDR1 and CDR2 (germline): KGHDR, SFDVKD. The J segment lost 9 bases and the V segment lost 4 bases, leaving 11 bases of the junction unmatched. This clonotype has just a few counts. MiXCR, applied by TCRdb to the 5' RACE reads, yields one record per CDR3 protein. The sample carries about 340,000 distinct CDR3 sequences, around 15% recorded once. The sequenced material came from blood, either unsorted or a sorted T cell fraction (not recorded which). The TCR was taken from a male donor with ankylosing spondylitis or in good health (not recorded which). This chain joins TRBV24-1 and TRBJ1-5, with 7 bases lining up with TRBD1. DNA for the CDR3: TGTGCCACCAGTGACTCCCGGGACAGTCGAGGGCCCCAGCATTTT. This gives the protein CATSDSRDSRGPQHF.